This T cell receptor (beta chain) was sequenced for a study of T cell responses to AZD1222 COVID-19 vaccine. The table lists this clone with a few counts. Antigen unknown. Study-wide points: Nearly half of the spike-specific TCRs reportedly recognize variant regions that carry no mutations. Every sample of the repertoires postdated the peak T cell response.

Libraries were prepared by immunoSEQ multiplex PCR; TCRdb keeps only in-frame clonotypes and omits some of them. The sample lists approximately 140,000 clones; 89% were seen once. The CDR3 contains 14 residues. The germline gives CDR1 MDHEN, CDR2 SYDVKM. The V end lost 5 bases, the J end lost 2 bases, and 13 bases lay between the germline ends. This sequence joins TRBV28 and TRBJ2-7; tentative D call: TRBD1 (6 bases). This clonotype was sampled from an adult in good health. The sequencing here drew on peripheral blood, taken on day 0 of AZD1222 vaccination. CDR3 DNA sequence: TGTGCCAGCAGTCTCTACAGGGTCCCCTACGAGCAGTACTTC. It specifies CASSLYRVPYEQYF.